What follows describes a single T cell receptor beta chain. The antigen remains undetermined. The DNA is omitted, as the CDR3 cannot be located on it reliably, and the CDR3 follows TCRdb's listing. This entry belongs to a study of CD4+ T cells in melanoma. The CDR3 region is 20 residues in length, termini included. Notes on the study in general: CD8+ T cell, macrophage and B cell function reportedly correlated with neoantigen-specific CD4+ T cells. Neoantigen-specific CD4+ T cells in melanoma reportedly had diverse differentiation states.

Generated by immunoSEQ multiplex PCR, the TCRdb table keeps only in-frame clones and is missing some. The data show more than 15,000 clones, roughly four fifths seen once. The chain recombines TRBV1 with TRBJ1-5; the D segment call TRBD1 is taken from the table without a DNA check. TRBV1 is a documented pseudogene. This receptor was obtained from a human donor with melanoma. The sample taken for sequencing was cells from a culture (not recorded whether cultured in vitro). The CDR3 is CTSSQEEWAGGILKDQPQHF.